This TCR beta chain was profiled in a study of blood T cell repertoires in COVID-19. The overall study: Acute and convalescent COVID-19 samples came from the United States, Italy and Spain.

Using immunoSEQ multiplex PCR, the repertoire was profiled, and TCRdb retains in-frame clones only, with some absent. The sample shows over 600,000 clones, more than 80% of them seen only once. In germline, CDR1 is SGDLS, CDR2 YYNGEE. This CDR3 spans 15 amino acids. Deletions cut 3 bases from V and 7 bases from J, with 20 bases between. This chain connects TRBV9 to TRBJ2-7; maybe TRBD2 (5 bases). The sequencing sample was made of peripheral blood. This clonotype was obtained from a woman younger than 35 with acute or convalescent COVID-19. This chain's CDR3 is CASSAGKLGKREQYF. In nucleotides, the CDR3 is TGTGCCAGCAGCGCCGGGAAGCTGGGGAAGCGGGAGCAGTACTTC.